This T cell receptor (beta chain) was retrieved from a study of metastatic and nonmetastatic thyroid tumors. With MiXCR, TCRdb reprocessed the PCR reads. The sample includes 21,000 or so clones, about 30% of them seen just once. No treatment had been given to any patient before thyroid surgery. This CDR3 is built from 14 residues. Trimming left V 3 bases short and J 4 bases short, with 13 bases between. CDR1 SQVTM and CDR2 ANQGSEA come from the germline V gene. This clone was counted at least ten times. V usage is TRBV29-1 and J usage is TRBJ2-1; D unclear. Sample: tumor tissue. The TCR was taken from a male donor with papillary thyroid cancer or a benign thyroid nodule (not recorded which). Some clones in this sample may be carry-over from other donors' samples. The CDR3 sequence is CSVDVGLSYNEQFF. The CDR3 region has the DNA TGCAGCGTTGATGTGGGTCTGAGTTACAATGAGCAGTTCTTC.